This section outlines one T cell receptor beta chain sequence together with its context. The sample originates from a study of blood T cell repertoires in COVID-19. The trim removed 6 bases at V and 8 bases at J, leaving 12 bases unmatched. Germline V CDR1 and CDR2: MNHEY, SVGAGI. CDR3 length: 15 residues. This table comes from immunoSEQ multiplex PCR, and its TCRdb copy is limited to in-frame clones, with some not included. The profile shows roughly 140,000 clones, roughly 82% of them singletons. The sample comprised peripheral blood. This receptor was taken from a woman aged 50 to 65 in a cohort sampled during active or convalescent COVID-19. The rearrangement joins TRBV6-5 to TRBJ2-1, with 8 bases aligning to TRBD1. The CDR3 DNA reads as TGTGCCAGCAGACCCCGGGACAGGAACCTTGATGAGCAGTTCTTC. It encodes CASRPRDRNLDEQFF.